These T cell receptor beta chains were read from a single sample in a study of blood T cell repertoires in COVID-19. Some clones are missing from TCRdb's copy, which holds only in-frame ones; the method was immunoSEQ multiplex PCR. Of fewer than 300,000 clones in the sample, approximately 90% are singletons; the top ten hold over 2%. Sequenced material: peripheral blood. These receptors were taken from a woman aged 25 to 45 with COVID-19, enrolled during active disease. CDR3s include the opening cysteine and the closing phenylalanine or tryptophan. The D gene is left open where the match is weak. Only part of the rows carry a size: once, few, many, or a class if the clone is expanded.

v_call	j_call	d_call	clone_size	cdr3_nt	cdr3_aa
TRBV10-3	TRBJ1-4	TRBD1	.	TGTGCCATCAGAGGGACAGACACTAATGAAAAACTGTTTTTT	CAIRGTDTNEKLFF
TRBV9	TRBJ2-2	TRBD1	.	TGTGCCAGCAGCGCTCCGGGACAGGGGGCTCGCGGGGAGCTGTTTTTT	CASSAPGQGARGELFF
TRBV28	TRBJ1-6	.	.	TGTGCCAGCAGTTTGGATAGCCCGGGACACCCTAATTCACCCCTCCACTTT	CASSLDSPGHPNSPLHF
TRBV4-1	TRBJ1-4	.	.	TGCGCCAGCAGCCAAGAGGCAGGGACTAATGAAAAACTGTTTTTT	CASSQEAGTNEKLFF
TRBV28	TRBJ1-4	.	.	TGTGCCAGCATCGAACGCGGGGCAACTAATGAAAAACTGTTTTTT	CASIERGATNEKLFF
TRBV21-1	TRBJ2-7	.	.	TGTGCCAGCAGCAAAGGAGACAGGGACTACGAGCAGTACTTC	CASSKGDRDYEQYF
TRBV3-1/TRBV3-2	TRBJ1-3	.	.	TGTGCCAGCAGCCAAGATTTAGAATTCTCTGGAAACACCATATATTTT	CASSQDLEFSGNTIYF
TRBV9	TRBJ1-6	TRBD1	.	TGTGCCAGCAGCGGGGGACAGGGTATGATTGATAATTCACCCCTCCACTTT	CASSGGQGMIDNSPLHF
TRBV6-4	TRBJ2-2	.	.	TGTGCCAGCAGTGAACAGGGCGCGAACACCGGGGAGCTGTTTTTT	CASSEQGANTGELFF
TRBV5-4	TRBJ1-6	TRBD1	.	TGTGCCAGCAGCTTGGCGGGACAGGGGAATAATTCACCCCTCCACTTT	CASSLAGQGNNSPLHF
TRBV3-1/TRBV3-2	TRBJ1-1	.	once	TGTGCCAGCAGCCAAGGGTCACGGAGGACTGAAGCTTTCTTT	CASSQGSRRTEAFF
TRBV14	TRBJ1-4	TRBD1	.	TGTGCCAGCAGCCCTCTGAGGACAGGGTCTGAAAAACTGTTTTTT	CASSPLRTGSEKLFF
TRBV9	TRBJ1-1	TRBD1	.	TGTGCCAGCAGCGTAGGGTGGGGGAGGACAGGGGACGCGAACACTGAAGCTTTCTTT	CASSVGWGRTGDANTEAFF
TRBV7-6	TRBJ2-3	TRBD2	.	TGTGCCAGCAGCTTAAGGTTAGCGGGAGCCGTAGATACGCAGTATTTT	CASSLRLAGAVDTQYF
TRBV19	TRBJ2-1	.	.	TGTGCCAGTAGTGAGGGAGGCGGTGAGCAGTTCTTC	CASSEGGGEQFF
TRBV27	TRBJ1-5	.	.	TGTGCCAGCAGTCAGACATTTAGCAATCAGCCCCAGCATTTT	CASSQTFSNQPQHF
TRBV5-5	TRBJ2-2	TRBD1	.	TGTGCCAGCAGCGAGGGACAGGGAACGAACACCGGGGAGCTGTTTTTT	CASSEGQGTNTGELFF
TRBV29-1	TRBJ1-1	.	.	TGCAGCGTTCGGTGGAACACTGAAGCTTTCTTT	CSVRWNTEAFF
TRBV27	TRBJ1-1	TRBD1	.	TGTGCCAGCAGGCCGGGACAGGACTCCACTGAAGCTTTCTTT	CASRPGQDSTEAFF
TRBV5-1	TRBJ2-2	.	.	TGCGCCAGCAGCTTGTTTGAGGTCCCCGGGGAGCTGTTTTTT	CASSLFEVPGELFF
TRBV5-1	TRBJ2-3	TRBD1	.	TGCGCCAGCAGCCGGGACAGGGGGGTGGATACGCAGTATTTT	CASSRDRGVDTQYF
TRBV27	TRBJ2-1	TRBD2	.	TGTGCCAGCAGTGAAACCGGGACTAGCGGCTACAATGAGCAGTTCTTC	CASSETGTSGYNEQFF
TRBV27	TRBJ2-1	TRBD2	.	TGTGCCAGCAGTCCTTGGACTAGCGGGATCAATGAGCAGTTCTTC	CASSPWTSGINEQFF
TRBV28	TRBJ1-3	TRBD1	.	TGTGCCAGCAGTTCAACAGGGGTGGTAGGAAACACCATATATTTT	CASSSTGVVGNTIYF
TRBV5-1	TRBJ2-5	TRBD1	.	TGCGCCAGCAGCTTTACAGGGGGAGAGACCCAGTACTTC	CASSFTGGETQYF
TRBV28	TRBJ1-2	.	.	TGTGCCAGCACCTCTGGGCTGCTCTATGGCTACACCTTC	CASTSGLLYGYTF
TRBV9	TRBJ2-7	TRBD1	.	TGTGCCAGCAGCGTAGCCGGGACAGTTACTATCTACGAGCAGTACTTC	CASSVAGTVTIYEQYF
TRBV12-5	TRBJ2-1	TRBD2	.	TGTGCTAGTGGACCTGGACTAGCGGGCCCCCCGAACAATGAGCAGTTCTTC	CASGPGLAGPPNNEQFF
TRBV7-9	TRBJ1-4	TRBD1	.	TGTGCCAGCAGCTTAGGAGGGGGCGGCGAAAAACTGTTTTTT	CASSLGGGGEKLFF
TRBV6-1	TRBJ2-1	TRBD1	few	TGTGCCAGCAGTGAAGGGACAGGGGGCAATGAGCAGTTCTTC	CASSEGTGGNEQFF
TRBV11-2	TRBJ2-3	.	.	TGTGCCAGCAGCTTAGATGTGGCTAGCCGTACAGATACGCAGTATTTT	CASSLDVASRTDTQYF
TRBV12-3/TRBV12-4	TRBJ1-1	TRBD1	.	TGTGCCAGCAGCAAAGGGACAGTTGAAGCTTTCTTT	CASSKGTVEAFF
TRBV9	TRBJ1-1	.	.	TGTGCCAGCAGCGTAGCTAATACGTTGACAGCTGAAGCTTTCTTT	CASSVANTLTAEAFF
TRBV7-9	TRBJ1-1	TRBD1	.	TGTGCCAGCAGCTCGAGGCCCCGACAGGGGTTGTACACTGAAGCTTTCTTT	CASSSRPRQGLYTEAFF
TRBV18	TRBJ1-3	.	.	TGTGCCAGCTCGTCGCAGGGAAGCTCTGGAAACACCATATATTTT	CASSSQGSSGNTIYF
TRBV11-2	TRBJ2-7	.	.	TGTGCCAGCAGCCCATGGGGGGATAAGGGAGTCTCCTACGAGCAGTACTTC	CASSPWGDKGVSYEQYF
TRBV10-2	TRBJ2-5	.	.	TGCGCCAGCAGTGGGGGACTTGGTCAGGAGACCCAGTACTTC	CASSGGLGQETQYF
TRBV28	TRBJ2-7	.	.	TGTGCCAGCAGTCCCCTTAGCGGAATCCCCGAGCAGTACTTC	CASSPLSGIPEQYF
TRBV5-1	TRBJ1-5	TRBD1	.	TGCGCCAGCAGCCCTGGGGACAGGGGGAGTCAGCCCCAGCATTTT	CASSPGDRGSQPQHF
TRBV15	TRBJ1-4	TRBD1	.	TGTGCCACCAGCATCCCGGGACAGGACGCAACTAATGAAAAACTGTTTTTT	CATSIPGQDATNEKLFF
TRBV11-2	TRBJ2-1	TRBD2	.	TGTGCCAGCAGCTTAGCTCTCGCTAGCGGGAGAAACAATGAGCAGTTCTTC	CASSLALASGRNNEQFF
TRBV5-8	TRBJ2-1	TRBD2	.	TGTGCCAGCAGCCTGCGGACTAGCGGGAGACAGTTCTTC	CASSLRTSGRQFF
TRBV3-1/TRBV3-2	TRBJ2-2	TRBD1	.	TGTGCCAGCAGCTCCAGGACAGGGTGGAACACCGGGGAGCTGTTTTTT	CASSSRTGWNTGELFF
TRBV27	TRBJ1-1	.	once	TGTGCCACGCAGGCCGGACAGACCACTGAAGCTTTCTTT	CATQAGQTTEAFF
TRBV7-9	TRBJ2-7	TRBD2	.	TGTGCCAGCTGTTGGGTTGGGGGGGACGAGCAGTACTTC	CASCWVGGDEQYF
TRBV10-1	TRBJ2-5	TRBD2	.	TGCGCCAGCAGTGAGTCGACTAGCGAACACCAAGAGACCCAGTACTTC	CASSESTSEHQETQYF
TRBV11-3	TRBJ2-1	TRBD2	.	TGTGCCAGCAGCTCGTCGACCGGGACTAGCCCGTTCTTC	CASSSSTGTSPFF
TRBV7-6	TRBJ2-2	.	.	TGTGCCAGCAGCTTATACGTAGCGGTTACGAACACCGGGGAGCTGTTTTTT	CASSLYVAVTNTGELFF
TRBV10-3	TRBJ1-2	.	.	TGTGCCATCAGTGTCGGGGGGCGCAACACTAACTATGGCTACACCTTC	CAISVGGRNTNYGYTF